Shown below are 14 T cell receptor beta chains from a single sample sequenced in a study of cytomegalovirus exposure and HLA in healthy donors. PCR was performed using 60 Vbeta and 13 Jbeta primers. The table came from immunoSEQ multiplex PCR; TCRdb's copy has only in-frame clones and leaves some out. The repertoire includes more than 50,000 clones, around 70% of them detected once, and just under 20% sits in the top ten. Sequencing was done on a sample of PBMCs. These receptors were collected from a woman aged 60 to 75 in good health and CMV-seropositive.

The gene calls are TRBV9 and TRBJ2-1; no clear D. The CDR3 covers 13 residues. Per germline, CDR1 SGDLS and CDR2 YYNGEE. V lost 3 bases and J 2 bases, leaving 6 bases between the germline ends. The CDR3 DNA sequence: TGTGCCAGCAGCGCGACTCCCTACAATGAGCAGTTCTTC. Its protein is CASSATPYNEQFF.

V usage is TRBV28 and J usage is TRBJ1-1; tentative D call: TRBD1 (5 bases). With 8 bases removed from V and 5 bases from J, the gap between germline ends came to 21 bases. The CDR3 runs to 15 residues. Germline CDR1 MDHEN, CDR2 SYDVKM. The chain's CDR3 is CASGSGGGSGTEAFF. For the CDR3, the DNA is TGTGCCAGCGGCTCGGGGGGAGGGTCGGGAACTGAAGCTTTCTTT.

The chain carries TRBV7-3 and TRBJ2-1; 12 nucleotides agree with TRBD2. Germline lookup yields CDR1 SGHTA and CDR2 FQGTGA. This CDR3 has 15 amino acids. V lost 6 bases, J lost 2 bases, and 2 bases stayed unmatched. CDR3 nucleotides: TGTGCCAGCAGATCTAGCGGGGGGGCCTACAATGAGCAGTTCTTC. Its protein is CASRSSGGAYNEQFF.

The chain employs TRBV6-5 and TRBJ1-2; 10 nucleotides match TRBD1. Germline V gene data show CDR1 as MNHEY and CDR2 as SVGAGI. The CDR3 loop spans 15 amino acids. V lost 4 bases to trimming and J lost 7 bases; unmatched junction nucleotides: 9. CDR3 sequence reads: CASSSGGTGARGYTF. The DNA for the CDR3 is TGTGCCAGCAGTTCCGGGGGGACAGGGGCTCGTGGCTACACCTTC.

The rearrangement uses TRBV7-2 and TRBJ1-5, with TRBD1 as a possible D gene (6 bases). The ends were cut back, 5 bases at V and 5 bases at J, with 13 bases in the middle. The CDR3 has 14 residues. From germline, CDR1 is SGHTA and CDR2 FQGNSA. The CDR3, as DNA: TGTGCCAGCAGCGTGTCGGGACAATATCAGCCCCAGCATTTT. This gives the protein CASSVSGQYQPQHF.

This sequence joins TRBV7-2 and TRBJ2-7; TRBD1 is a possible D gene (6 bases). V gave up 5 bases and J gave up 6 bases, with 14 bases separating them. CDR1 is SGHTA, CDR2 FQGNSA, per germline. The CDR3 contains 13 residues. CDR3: CASSGTGSGEQYF. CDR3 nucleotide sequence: TGTGCCAGCAGCGGAACAGGGTCGGGCGAGCAGTACTTC.

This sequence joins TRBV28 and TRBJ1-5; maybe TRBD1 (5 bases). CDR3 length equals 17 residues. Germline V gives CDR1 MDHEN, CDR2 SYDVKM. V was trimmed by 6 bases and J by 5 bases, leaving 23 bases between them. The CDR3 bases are TGTGCCAGCAGCTCAGTTAAGGGGCGATTGTCGGATCAGCCCCAGCATTTT. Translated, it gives CASSSVKGRLSDQPQHF.

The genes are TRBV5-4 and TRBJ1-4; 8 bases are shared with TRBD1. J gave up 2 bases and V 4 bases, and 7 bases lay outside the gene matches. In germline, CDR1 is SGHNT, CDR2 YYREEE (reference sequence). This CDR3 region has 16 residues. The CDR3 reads CASSLDRELTNEKLFF. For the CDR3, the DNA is TGTGCCAGCAGCCTGGACAGGGAGCTCACTAATGAAAAACTGTTTTTT. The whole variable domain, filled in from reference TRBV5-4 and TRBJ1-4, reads ETGVTQSPTHLIKTRGQQVTLRCSSQSGHNTVSWYQQALGQGPQFIFQYYREEENGRGNFPPRFSGLQFPNYSSELNVNALELDDSALYLCASSLDRELTNEKLFFGSGTQLSVL.

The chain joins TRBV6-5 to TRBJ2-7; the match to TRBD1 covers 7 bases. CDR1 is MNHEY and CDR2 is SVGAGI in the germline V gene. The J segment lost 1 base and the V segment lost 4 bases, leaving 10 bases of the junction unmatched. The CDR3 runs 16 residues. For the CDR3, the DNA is TGTGCCAGCAGTTCCCCCGGGGCAGGGGGATCCTACGAGCAGTACTTC. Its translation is CASSSPGAGGSYEQYF.

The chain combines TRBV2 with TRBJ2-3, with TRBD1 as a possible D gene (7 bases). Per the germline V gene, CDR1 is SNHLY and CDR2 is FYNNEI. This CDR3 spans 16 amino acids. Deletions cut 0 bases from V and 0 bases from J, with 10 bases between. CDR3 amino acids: CASSEAQGGSTDTQYF. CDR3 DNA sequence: TGTGCCAGCAGTGAAGCCCAGGGGGGTAGCACAGATACGCAGTATTTT.

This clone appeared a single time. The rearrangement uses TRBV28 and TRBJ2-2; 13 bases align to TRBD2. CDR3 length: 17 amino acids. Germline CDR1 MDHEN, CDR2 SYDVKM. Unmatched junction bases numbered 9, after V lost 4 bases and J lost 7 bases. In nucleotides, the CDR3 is TGTGCCAGCAGTTCCCACACTAGCGGGGGGGCTAACGGGGAGCTGTTTTTT. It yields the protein CASSSHTSGGANGELFF.

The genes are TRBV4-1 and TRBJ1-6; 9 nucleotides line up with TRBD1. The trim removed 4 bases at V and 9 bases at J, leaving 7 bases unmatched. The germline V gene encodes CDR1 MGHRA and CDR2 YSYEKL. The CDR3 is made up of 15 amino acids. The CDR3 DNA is TGCGCCAGCAGCCCCCTGGGACAGGGAGGTTCACCCCTCCACTTT. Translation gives CASSPLGQGGSPLHF.

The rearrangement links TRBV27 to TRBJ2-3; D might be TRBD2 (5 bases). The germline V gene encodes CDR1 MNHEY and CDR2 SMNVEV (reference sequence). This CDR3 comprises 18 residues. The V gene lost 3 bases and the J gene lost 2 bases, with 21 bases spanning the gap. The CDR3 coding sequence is TGTGCCAGCAGTTTCCCCGGGATCTTAGGACGATTCACAGATACGCAGTATTTT. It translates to CASSFPGILGRFTDTQYF.

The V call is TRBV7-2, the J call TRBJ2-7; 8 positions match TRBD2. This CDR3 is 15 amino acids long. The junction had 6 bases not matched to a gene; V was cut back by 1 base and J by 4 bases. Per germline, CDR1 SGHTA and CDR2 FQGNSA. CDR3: CASSLGGTSSYEQYF. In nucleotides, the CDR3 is TGTGCCAGCAGCTTAGGCGGGACTAGTTCTTACGAGCAGTACTTC.